Below are 9 T cell receptor beta chains sequenced from a single sample in a study of regulatory T cells in long-lasting Graves disease (dated by TCRdb to the early 2020s). The time point label here, explained by the study, means: persistent/refractory GD, antithyroid drugs over 5 years with positive TRAb. RNA was extracted from PBMCs in TRIzol for both TCR sequencing and RNA sequencing. Library preparation used multiplex PCR. Reads for this sample came from an Illumina HiSeq 4000. TCR beta libraries were built with iRepertoire HTBI primers and Arm-PCR amplification of CDR3 regions. TCRdb's own reprocessing of the public reads used fastp at Q25 and MiXCR and kept productive beta chains. Every CDR3 protein is listed once, alongside the most common genes and DNA of its rows. Present in this sample are some 280,000 distinct CDR3 sequences, 22% of which were seen just once. Just over 55% of the sample comes from the top ten.

The sample consisted of peripheral blood mononuclear cells (PBMCs), taken when the disease was refractory, from a patient treated with antithyroid drugs. The receptors stem from a female donor with Graves disease.

This clonotype has a handful of counts. The rearrangement uses TRBV29-1 and TRBJ1-2; the D gene is possibly TRBD1 (6 bases). CDR3 length: 11 amino acids. Germline V CDR1 and CDR2: SQVTM, ANQGSEA. V shed 3 bases and J shed 4 bases, with 6 bases lying between them. In DNA form, the CDR3 reads TGCAGCGTTGAGGGGGCCTATGGCTACACCTTC. Translation: CSVEGAYGYTF. The full variable domain, rest sourced from reference TRBV29-1 and TRBJ1-2, is SAVISQKPSRDICQRGTSLTIQCQVDSQVTMMFWYRQQPGQSLTLIATANQGSEATYESGFVIDKFPISRPNLTFSTLTVSNMSPEDSSIYLCSVEGAYGYTFGSGTRLTVV.

Only a few counts were recorded for this clonotype. The V gene is TRBV11-2, the J gene TRBJ2-2, with TRBD2 as a possible D gene (6 bases). This CDR3 comprises 16 residues. The germline V gene has CDR1 SGHAT and CDR2 FQNNGV. V was cut by 5 bases and J by 0 bases, with 13 bases left in between. The CDR3 here is CASSDQSGANTGELFF. For the CDR3, the DNA is TGTGCCAGCAGCGATCAGTCGGGGGCGAACACCGGGGAGCTGTTTTTT.

In this sample, this clonotype turned up many times. The chain employs TRBV12-3 or TRBV12-4 and TRBJ1-4; D is undetermined. There are 14 residues in the CDR3. V lost 5 bases and J 8 bases, leaving 15 bases between the germline ends. CDR3 coding DNA: TGTGCCAGCAGTGGTACCCAGCCCCCGGAAAAACTGTTTTTT. Amino acids: CASSGTQPPEKLFF.

The chain is built from TRBV28 and TRBJ1-3; unclear D gene. The CDR3 has 15 amino acids. Germline CDR1 reads MDHEN; CDR2 reads SYDVKM. Deletions cut 3 bases from V and 4 bases from J, with 13 bases between. The CDR3 DNA reads TGTGCCAGCAGTTTTCGAGAAGGCTTCGGAAACACCATATATTTT. Translated, it gives CASSFREGFGNTIYF. The whole variable domain, remainder taken from reference TRBV28 and TRBJ1-3, is DVKVTQSSRYLVKRTGEKVFLECVQDMDHENMFWYRQDPGLGLRLIYFSYDVKMKEKGDIPEGYSVSREKKERFSLILESASTNQTSMYLCASSFREGFGNTIYFGEGSWLTVV.

Ten or more counts support this clonotype. The CDR3 nucleotides read TGTGCCAGCAGCCCAGGGACTAGCTCATCCTACAATGAGCAGTTCTTC. It encodes CASSPGTSSSYNEQFF. The chain employs TRBV11-2 and TRBJ2-1; TRBD2 matches 9 bases. The germline V gene encodes CDR1 SGHAT and CDR2 FQNNGV. The CDR3 is made up of 16 amino acids. With 5 bases clipped from V and 1 base from J, the junction kept 6 bases outside the gene matches.

The genes are TRBV28 and TRBJ2-3; possibly TRBD2 for D (6 bases). CDR1 is MDHEN and CDR2 is SYDVKM in the germline V gene. The CDR3 is made up of 14 amino acids. The V and J ends lost 5 bases and 6 bases respectively, with 15 bases between them. This CDR3 reads CASSTTRPFDTQYF. The CDR3 nucleotides are TGTGCCAGCAGTACGACTAGACCGTTCGATACGCAGTATTTT.

This clonotype was seen more than once but under ten times. This chain connects TRBV10-3 to TRBJ1-1; D may be TRBD1 (5 bases). The CDR3 runs to 11 residues. Between the trimmed V and J ends, which lost 10 bases and 5 bases, there was a span of 11 bases. The germline CDR1 and CDR2 sequences are ENHRY and SYGVKD. The CDR3 DNA follows: TGTGCCACAATGGGGGGAACTGAAGCTTTCTTT. This encodes CATMGGTEAFF.

This clonotype was recorded a few times. The chain joins TRBV14 to TRBJ2-5; D gene ambiguous. CDR1 SGHDN and CDR2 FVKESK come from the germline V gene. V was shortened by 0 bases and J by 5 bases, with 7 bases between the two germline ends. There are 13 residues in the CDR3. The CDR3 loop is CASSQDKLETQYF. CDR3 coding DNA: TGTGCCAGCAGCCAAGATAAATTGGAGACCCAGTACTTC.

This clonotype was observed at least ten times. The V call is TRBV11-2, the J call TRBJ2-7; 8 positions agree with TRBD2. Per the germline V gene, CDR1 is SGHAT and CDR2 is FQNNGV. V shed 0 bases, J shed 3 bases, and the junction held 13 bases outside the gene matches. The CDR3 totals 18 residues. The CDR3 DNA reads as TGTGCCAGCAGCTTAGATGGGAAGGGTAGCGGGACCATCTACGAGCAGTACTTC. Its protein is CASSLDGKGSGTIYEQYF.